This TCR beta chain emerged from a study of blood T cells in healthy people across ages. Next came a second PCR, run for roughly 6 to 11 cycles, which used a sample-barcoded 5' primer along with a J-beta primer mix. Using its own MiXCR run on the 5' RACE reads, TCRdb lists one record per CDR3 protein. The table records more than 650,000 distinct CDR3 sequences, 20% to 25% of them present only once. Trimming shortened V by 4 bases and J by 4 bases, and 18 bases separated the two germline ends. The CDR3 consists of 16 residues. The chain joins TRBV12-3 or TRBV12-4 to TRBJ2-3; D may be TRBD2 (7 bases). Material: blood. The sequence derives from a man between 65 and 85 years old in good health. The CDR3 reads CASSWGGRGSADTQYF. CDR3 in DNA: TGTGCCAGCAGTTGGGGTGGGAGGGGGAGCGCAGATACGCAGTATTTT.